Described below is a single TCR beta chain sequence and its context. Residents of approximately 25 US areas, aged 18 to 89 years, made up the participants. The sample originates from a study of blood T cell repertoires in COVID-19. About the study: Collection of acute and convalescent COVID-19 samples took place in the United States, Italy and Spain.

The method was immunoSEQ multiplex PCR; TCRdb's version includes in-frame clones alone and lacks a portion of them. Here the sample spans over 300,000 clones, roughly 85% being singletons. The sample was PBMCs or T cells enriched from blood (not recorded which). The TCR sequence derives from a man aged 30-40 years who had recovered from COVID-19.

Written as DNA, the CDR3 is TGCGCCAGCAGTGCAAACTACAATGAGCAGTTCTTC. It codes for CASSANYNEQFF. V usage is TRBV10-1 and J usage is TRBJ2-1; D uncertain. V dropped 4 bases and J dropped 3 bases, with 4 bases sitting between them. The CDR3 covers 12 residues. Germline V gene sequence: CDR1 WNHNN, CDR2 SYGVQD (reference sequence).